Listed below are T cell receptor beta chains from one sample, sequenced in a study of CD8 T cells in ankylosing spondylitis. Each CDR3 protein is one row after TCRdb ran MiXCR on the 5' RACE reads. The sample consists of around 770,000 distinct CDR3 sequences, around 19% of them appearing once. What was sequenced was blood, either unsorted or a sorted T cell fraction (not recorded which). Receptors were obtained from a male donor with ankylosing spondylitis. The CDR3 runs from the conserved cysteine through the conserved F or W. Each record gives: CDR3 protein, CDR3 DNA, J gene, V gene, D gene, clone size. D genes are given only for firm matches. Clone sizes are given selectively: once, few, many, or a class where the clone is expanded.

CASSMQGWSSNQPQHF,TGTGCCAGTAGTATGCAGGGTTGGAGTAGCAATCAGCCCCAGCATTTT,TRBJ1-5,TRBV19,NA,NA
CASSNARRGGGRCTDTQYF,TGTGCCAGCAGCAATGCCCGGCGGGGCGGCGGGAGGTGCACAGATACGCAGTATTTT,TRBJ2-3,TRBV21-1,NA,once
CASSLMGQGKGEQYF,TGTGCCAGCAGCTTAATGGGACAGGGTAAGGGCGAGCAGTACTTC,TRBJ2-7,TRBV7-6,TRBD1,NA
CASSPETGYTIGYTF,TGTGCCAGCAGTCCGGAGACAGGGTATACTATTGGCTACACCTTC,TRBJ1-2,TRBV27,TRBD1,few
CSARVSDSFNEKLFF,TGCAGTGCTAGAGTCTCGGACAGCTTTAATGAAAAACTGTTTTTT,TRBJ1-4,TRBV20-1,NA,once
CASSSWTALNEQFF,TGTGCCAGCAGCTCCTGGACGGCCCTCAATGAGCAGTTCTTC,TRBJ2-1,TRBV5-5,NA,once
CSARPSQQSNQPQHF,TGCAGTGCTAGACCCTCCCAACAAAGCAATCAGCCCCAGCATTTT,TRBJ1-5,TRBV20-1,NA,NA
CASTADTDTQYF,TGTGCCAGCACAGCGGACACAGATACGCAGTATTTT,TRBJ2-3,TRBV2,NA,NA
CASSLLRALGYTF,TGTGCCAGCAGTTTACTCAGGGCGTTGGGCTACACCTTC,TRBJ1-2,TRBV28,NA,few
CASSQESGGPEAFF,TGCGCCAGCAGCCAAGAGTCAGGAGGGCCTGAAGCTTTCTTT,TRBJ1-1,TRBV4-3,NA,few
CSAGTSGRETQYF,TGCAGTGCTGGGACTAGCGGGAGAGAGACCCAGTACTTC,TRBJ2-5,TRBV20-1,TRBD2,NA
CSVVTGRYEQYF,TGCAGCGTTGTTACAGGGCGCTACGAGCAGTACTTC,TRBJ2-7,TRBV29-1,NA,NA
CASSLAEGFSYEQYF,TGTGCCAGCAGTTTAGCCGAGGGATTCTCCTACGAGCAGTACTTC,TRBJ2-7,TRBV12-3/TRBV12-4,NA,few
CSARNGDLSSYEQYF,TGCAGTGCTAGGAACGGGGACTTAAGCTCCTACGAGCAGTACTTC,TRBJ2-7,TRBV20-1,NA,NA
CASSQGREGYGYTF,TGCGCCAGCAGCCAAGGAAGGGAAGGGTATGGCTACACCTTC,TRBJ1-2,TRBV4-1,NA,NA
CATKEGYTEAFF,TGTGCCACCAAAGAGGGGTACACTGAAGCTTTCTTT,TRBJ1-1,TRBV28,NA,NA
CASSLSGSAPSGQFF,TGTGCCAGCAGTCTTAGCGGGAGTGCCCCCTCCGGGCAGTTCTTC,TRBJ2-1,TRBV6-2/TRBV6-3,TRBD2,NA
CASSQGDSLNTEAFF,TGTGCCAGCAGCCAAGGGGACAGCCTGAACACTGAAGCTTTCTTT,TRBJ1-1,TRBV3-1,TRBD1,NA
CASSSATGNTEAFF,TGTGCCAGCAGCTCGGCGACAGGGAACACTGAAGCTTTCTTT,TRBJ1-1,TRBV7-9,NA,few
CASSLARGGLAQYF,TGTGCCAGCAGCCTAGCTAGGGGGGGACTGGCCCAGTACTTC,TRBJ2-5,TRBV28,NA,few
CASSLMGQDLNTEAFF,TGCGCCAGCAGCTTGATGGGACAGGATTTGAACACTGAAGCTTTCTTT,TRBJ1-1,TRBV5-1,TRBD1,NA
CASSQDPQDYEQYF,TGCGCCAGCAGCCAAGATCCCCAGGATTACGAGCAGTACTTC,TRBJ2-7,TRBV4-1,NA,few
CASSTPGDSNQPQHF,TGTGCCAGCAGTACCCCAGGGGACAGCAATCAGCCCCAGCATTTT,TRBJ1-5,TRBV27,NA,NA
CASSLRTIPYNEQFF,TGTGCCAGCAGCTTACGAACCATACCCTACAATGAGCAGTTCTTC,TRBJ2-1,TRBV7-9,NA,NA
CSVEDRGANTGELFF,TGCAGCGTTGAAGATCGTGGGGCCAACACCGGGGAGCTGTTTTTT,TRBJ2-2,TRBV29-1,NA,NA
CSADADIDTEAFF,TGCAGCGCGGATGCGGACATAGACACTGAAGCTTTCTTT,TRBJ1-1,TRBV29-1,NA,NA
CSARENGLAGGIRTDTQYF,TGCAGTGCTAGGGAAAACGGACTAGCGGGGGGTATTCGCACAGATACGCAGTATTTT,TRBJ2-3,TRBV20-1,TRBD2,NA
CASQWGEGGATDTQYF,TGTGCCAGCCAGTGGGGCGAGGGGGGGGCGACAGATACGCAGTATTTT,TRBJ2-3,TRBV6-1,NA,NA
CASSLSWTSAYNEQFF,TGTGCCAGCAGTTTATCCTGGACTAGCGCCTACAATGAGCAGTTCTTC,TRBJ2-1,TRBV27,TRBD2,NA
CSVEGREQETQYF,TGCAGCGTTGAAGGCCGGGAACAAGAGACCCAGTACTTC,TRBJ2-5,TRBV29-1,NA,NA